This T cell receptor beta chain appears in the sequencing data of a study of monozygotic twins with inflammatory bowel disease. Germline loops: CDR1 SGHVS, CDR2 FQNEAQ. This CDR3 region has 15 residues. The study subjected TCRalpha and TCRbeta cDNA to two nested PCRs of approximately 16 and 9 cycles. TCRdb reprocessed the 5' RACE reads and reports one entry per CDR3 protein, with no DNA. The ten top clones account for approximately 7.4%, within a sample of 150,000 to 200,000 distinct CDR3 sequences. On this clonotype itself: Its antigen is still unknown.

Study conclusions and caveats: Immunosuppressive treatments were not uniform, and this may have added variability to patient repertoires.

Material for sequencing was blood. The clonotype originates from a human donor with ulcerative colitis or Crohn's disease, or a healthy co-twin of an affected twin (not recorded which). The genes are TRBV7-8 and TRBJ2-5. The CDR3 protein is CASRRTQRDQETQYF.